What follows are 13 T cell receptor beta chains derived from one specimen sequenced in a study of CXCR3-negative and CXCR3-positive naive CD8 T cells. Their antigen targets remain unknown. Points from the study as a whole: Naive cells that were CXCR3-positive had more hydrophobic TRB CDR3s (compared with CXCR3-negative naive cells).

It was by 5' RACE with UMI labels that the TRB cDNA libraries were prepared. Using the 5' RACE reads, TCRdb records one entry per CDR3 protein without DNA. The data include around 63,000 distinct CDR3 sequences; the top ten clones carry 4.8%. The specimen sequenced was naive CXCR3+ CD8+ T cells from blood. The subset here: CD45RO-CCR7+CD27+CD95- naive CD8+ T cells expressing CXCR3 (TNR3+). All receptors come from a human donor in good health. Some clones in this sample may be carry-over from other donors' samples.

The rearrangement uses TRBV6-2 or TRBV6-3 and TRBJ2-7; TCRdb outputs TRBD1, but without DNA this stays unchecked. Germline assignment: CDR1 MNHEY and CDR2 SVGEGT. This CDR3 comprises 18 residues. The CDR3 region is CASSYDLAGAVGSYEQYF.

The CDR3 spells CASSLSPSHQPQHF. The chain employs TRBV12-3 or TRBV12-4 and TRBJ1-5. There are 14 residues in the CDR3.

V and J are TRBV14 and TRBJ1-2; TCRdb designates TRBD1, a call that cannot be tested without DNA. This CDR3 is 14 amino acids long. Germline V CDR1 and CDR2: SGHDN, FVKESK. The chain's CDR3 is CASSQQGDVYGYTF. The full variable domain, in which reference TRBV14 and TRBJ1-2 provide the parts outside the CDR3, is EAGVTQFPSHSVIEKGQTVTLRCDPISGHDNLYWYRRVMGKEIKFLLHFVKESKQDESGMPNNRFLAERTGGTYSTLKVQPAELEDSGVYFCASSQQGDVYGYTFGSGTRLTVV.

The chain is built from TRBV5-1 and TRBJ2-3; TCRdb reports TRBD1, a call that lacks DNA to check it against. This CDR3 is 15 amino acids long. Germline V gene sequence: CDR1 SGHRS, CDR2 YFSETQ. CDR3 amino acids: CASSLNGRGTDTQYF.

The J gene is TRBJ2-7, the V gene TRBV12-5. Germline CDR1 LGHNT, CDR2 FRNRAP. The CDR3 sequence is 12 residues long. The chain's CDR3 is CASGFFVYEQYF.

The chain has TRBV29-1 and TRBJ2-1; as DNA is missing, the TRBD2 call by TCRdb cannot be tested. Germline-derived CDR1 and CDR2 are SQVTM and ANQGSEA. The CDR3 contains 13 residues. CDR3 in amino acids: CSVELHRRYEQFF.

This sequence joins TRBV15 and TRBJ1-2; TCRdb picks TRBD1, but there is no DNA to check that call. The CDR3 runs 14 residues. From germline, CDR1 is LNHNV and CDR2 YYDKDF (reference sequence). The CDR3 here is CATSRDAPNYGYTF.

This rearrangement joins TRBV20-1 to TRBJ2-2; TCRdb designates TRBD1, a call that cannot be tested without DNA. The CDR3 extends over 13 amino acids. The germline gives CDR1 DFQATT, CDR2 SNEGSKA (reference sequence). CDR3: CSAPTGYTGELFF.

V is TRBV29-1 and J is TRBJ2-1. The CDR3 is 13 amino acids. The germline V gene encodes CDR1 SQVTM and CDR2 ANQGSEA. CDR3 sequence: CSVPVSSYNEQFF.

The CDR3 sequence: CASSSPGSYEQYF. The chain carries TRBV5-1 and TRBJ2-7. The CDR3 contains 13 residues. In germline, CDR1 is SGHRS, CDR2 YFSETQ.

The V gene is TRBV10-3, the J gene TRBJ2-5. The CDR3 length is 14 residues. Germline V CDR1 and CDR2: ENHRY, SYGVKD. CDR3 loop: CAISELPDQETQYF.

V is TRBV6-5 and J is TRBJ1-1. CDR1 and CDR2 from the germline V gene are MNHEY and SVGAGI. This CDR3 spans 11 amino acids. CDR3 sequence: CASSYGQQAFF.

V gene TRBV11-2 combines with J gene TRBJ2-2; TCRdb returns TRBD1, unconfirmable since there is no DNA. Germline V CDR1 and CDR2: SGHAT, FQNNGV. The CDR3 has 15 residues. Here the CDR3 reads CASSLYLQGTGELFF. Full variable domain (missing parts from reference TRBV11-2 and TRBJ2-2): EAGVAQSPRYKIIEKRQSVAFWCNPISGHATLYWYQQILGQGPKLLIQFQNNGVVDDSQLPKDRFSAERLKGVDSTLKIQPAKLEDSAVYLCASSLYLQGTGELFFGEGSRLTVL.